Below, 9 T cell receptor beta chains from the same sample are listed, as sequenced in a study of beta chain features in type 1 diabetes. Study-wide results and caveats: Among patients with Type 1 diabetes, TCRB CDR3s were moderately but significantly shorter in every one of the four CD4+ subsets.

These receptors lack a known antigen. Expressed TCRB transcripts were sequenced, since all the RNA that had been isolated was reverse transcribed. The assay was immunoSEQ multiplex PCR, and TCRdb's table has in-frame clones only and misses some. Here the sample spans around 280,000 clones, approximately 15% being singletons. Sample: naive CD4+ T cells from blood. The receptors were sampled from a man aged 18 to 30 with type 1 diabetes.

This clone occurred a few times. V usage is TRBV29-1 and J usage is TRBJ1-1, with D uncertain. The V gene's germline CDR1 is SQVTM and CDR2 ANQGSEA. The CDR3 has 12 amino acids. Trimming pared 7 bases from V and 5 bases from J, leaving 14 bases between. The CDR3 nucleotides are TGCAGCGCTGGAGGCACGGGAACTGAAGCTTTCTTT. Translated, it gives CSAGGTGTEAFF.

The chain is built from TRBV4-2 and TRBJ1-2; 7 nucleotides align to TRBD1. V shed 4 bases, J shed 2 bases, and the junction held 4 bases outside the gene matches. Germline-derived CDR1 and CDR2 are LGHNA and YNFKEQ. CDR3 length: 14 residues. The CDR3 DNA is TGTGCCAGCAGCCCAGGGACAGCCAACTATGGCTACACCTTC. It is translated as CASSPGTANYGYTF.

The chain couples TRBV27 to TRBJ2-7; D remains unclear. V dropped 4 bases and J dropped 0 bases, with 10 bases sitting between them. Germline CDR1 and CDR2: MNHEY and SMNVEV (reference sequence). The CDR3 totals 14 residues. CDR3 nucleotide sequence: TGTGCCAGCAGTTCCTCTACGTTCTCCTACGAGCAGTACTTC. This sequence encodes CASSSSTFSYEQYF.

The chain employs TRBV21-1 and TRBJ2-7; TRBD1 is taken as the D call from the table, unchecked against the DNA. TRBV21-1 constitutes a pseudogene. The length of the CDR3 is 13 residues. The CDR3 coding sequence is TGTGCCAGCAGTGACAGGGGTTCCCACGAGCAGTACTTC. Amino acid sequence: CASSDRGSHEQYF.

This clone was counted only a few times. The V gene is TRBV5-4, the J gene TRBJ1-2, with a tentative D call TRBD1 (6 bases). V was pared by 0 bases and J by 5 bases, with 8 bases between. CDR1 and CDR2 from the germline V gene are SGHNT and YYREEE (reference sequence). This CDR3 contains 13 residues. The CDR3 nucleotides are TGTGCCAGCAGCTTGGGGACAGTATATGGCTACACCTTC. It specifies CASSLGTVYGYTF.

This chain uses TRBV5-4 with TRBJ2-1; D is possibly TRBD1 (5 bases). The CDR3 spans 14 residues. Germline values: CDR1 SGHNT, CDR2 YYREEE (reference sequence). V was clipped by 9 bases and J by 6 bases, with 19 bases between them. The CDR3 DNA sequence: TGTGCCACCAAGCTCCAGGGTGACCTCAATGAGCAGTTCTTC. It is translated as CATKLQGDLNEQFF. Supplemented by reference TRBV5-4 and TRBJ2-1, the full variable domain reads ETGVTQSPTHLIKTRGQQVTLRCSSQSGHNTVSWYQQALGQGPQFIFQYYREEENGRGNFPPRFSGLQFPNYSSELNVNALELDDSALYLCATKLQGDLNEQFFGPGTRLTVL.

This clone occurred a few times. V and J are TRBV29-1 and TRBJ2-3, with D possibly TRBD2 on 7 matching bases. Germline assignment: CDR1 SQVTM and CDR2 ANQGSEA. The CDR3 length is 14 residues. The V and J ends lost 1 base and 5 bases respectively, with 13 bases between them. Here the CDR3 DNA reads TGCAGCGTTGAAGGCGGGGGCCTTGAAGATACGCAGTATTTT. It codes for CSVEGGGLEDTQYF.

CDR3 sequence: CASSQGRRTGGVQETQYF. Here the CDR3 DNA reads TGCGCCAGCAGCCAAGGCCGTAGGACAGGGGGTGTACAAGAGACCCAGTACTTC. This rearrangement joins TRBV4-3 to TRBJ2-5, with 10 nucleotides matching TRBD1. This CDR3 region has 18 residues. Trimming removed 1 base from V and 2 bases from J; junction bases left unmatched: 10. Germline assignment: CDR1 LGHNA and CDR2 YSLEER.

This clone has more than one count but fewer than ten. The CDR3 coding sequence is TGTGCCTGGAGAGCCCTGGGGAGCTCCTATAATTCACCCCTCCACTTT. Its translation is CAWRALGSSYNSPLHF. This chain links TRBV30 with TRBJ1-6; D gene ambiguous. The V end was cut by 3 bases, the J end by 0 bases, with 12 bases between. This CDR3 has 16 residues. Germline V gives CDR1 GTSNPN, CDR2 SVGIG (reference sequence).